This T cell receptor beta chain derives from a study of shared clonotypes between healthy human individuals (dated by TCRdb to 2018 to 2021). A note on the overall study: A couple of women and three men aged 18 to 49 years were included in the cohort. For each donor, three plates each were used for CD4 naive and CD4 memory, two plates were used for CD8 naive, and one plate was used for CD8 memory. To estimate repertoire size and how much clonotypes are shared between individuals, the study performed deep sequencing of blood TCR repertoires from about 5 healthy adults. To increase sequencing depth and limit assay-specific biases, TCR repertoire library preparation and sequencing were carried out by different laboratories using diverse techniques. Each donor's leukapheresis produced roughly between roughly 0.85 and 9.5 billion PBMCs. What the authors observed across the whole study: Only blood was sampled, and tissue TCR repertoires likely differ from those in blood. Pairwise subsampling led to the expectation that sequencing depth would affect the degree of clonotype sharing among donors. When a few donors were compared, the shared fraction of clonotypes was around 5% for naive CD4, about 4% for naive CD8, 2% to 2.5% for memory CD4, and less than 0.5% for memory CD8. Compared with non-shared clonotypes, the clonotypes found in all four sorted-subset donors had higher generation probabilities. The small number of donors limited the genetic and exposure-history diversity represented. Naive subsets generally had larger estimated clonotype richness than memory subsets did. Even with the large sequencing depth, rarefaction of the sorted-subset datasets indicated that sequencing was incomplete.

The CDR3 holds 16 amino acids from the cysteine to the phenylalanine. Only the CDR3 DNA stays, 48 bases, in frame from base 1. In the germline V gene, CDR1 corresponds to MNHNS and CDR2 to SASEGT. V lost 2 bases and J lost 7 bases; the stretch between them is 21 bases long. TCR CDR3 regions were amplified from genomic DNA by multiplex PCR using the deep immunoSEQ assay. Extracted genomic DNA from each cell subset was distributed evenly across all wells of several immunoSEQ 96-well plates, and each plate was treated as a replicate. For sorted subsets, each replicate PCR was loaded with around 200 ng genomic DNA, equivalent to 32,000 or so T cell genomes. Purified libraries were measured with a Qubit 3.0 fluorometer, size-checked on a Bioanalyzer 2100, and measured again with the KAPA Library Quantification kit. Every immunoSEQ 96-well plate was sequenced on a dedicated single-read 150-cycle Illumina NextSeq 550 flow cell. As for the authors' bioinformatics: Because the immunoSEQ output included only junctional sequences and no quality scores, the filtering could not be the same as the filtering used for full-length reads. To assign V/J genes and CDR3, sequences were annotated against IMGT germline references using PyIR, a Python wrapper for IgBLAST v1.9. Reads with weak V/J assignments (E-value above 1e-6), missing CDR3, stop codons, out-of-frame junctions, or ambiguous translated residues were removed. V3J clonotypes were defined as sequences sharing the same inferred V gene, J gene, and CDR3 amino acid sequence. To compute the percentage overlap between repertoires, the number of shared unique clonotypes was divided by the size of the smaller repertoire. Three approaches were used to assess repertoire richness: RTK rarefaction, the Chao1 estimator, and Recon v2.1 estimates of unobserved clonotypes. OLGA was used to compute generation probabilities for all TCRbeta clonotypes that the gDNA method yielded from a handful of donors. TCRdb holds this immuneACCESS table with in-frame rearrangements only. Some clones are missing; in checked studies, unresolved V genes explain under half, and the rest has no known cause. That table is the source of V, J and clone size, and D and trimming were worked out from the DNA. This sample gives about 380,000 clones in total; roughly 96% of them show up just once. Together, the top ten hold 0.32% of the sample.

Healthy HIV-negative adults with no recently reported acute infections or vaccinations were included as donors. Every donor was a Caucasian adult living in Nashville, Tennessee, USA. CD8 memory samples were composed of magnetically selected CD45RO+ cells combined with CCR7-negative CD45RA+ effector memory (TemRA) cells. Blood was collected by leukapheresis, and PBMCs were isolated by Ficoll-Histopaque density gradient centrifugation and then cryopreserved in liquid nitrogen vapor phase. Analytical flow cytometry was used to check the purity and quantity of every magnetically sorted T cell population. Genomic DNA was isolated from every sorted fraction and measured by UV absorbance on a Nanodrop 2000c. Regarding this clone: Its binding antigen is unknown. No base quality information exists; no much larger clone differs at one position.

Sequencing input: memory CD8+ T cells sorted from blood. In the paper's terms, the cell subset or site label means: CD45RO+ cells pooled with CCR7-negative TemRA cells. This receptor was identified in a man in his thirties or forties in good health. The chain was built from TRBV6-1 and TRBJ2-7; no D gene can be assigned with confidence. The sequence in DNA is TGTGCCAGCAGTGAATTCTGGCAGGTCTCGACTGGTGAGCAGTACTTC. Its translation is CASSEFWQVSTGEQYF.